These 4 T cell receptor beta chains were sequenced from one sample in a study of response to subunit inactivated influenza vaccine. TCRdb analysed the RT-PCR reads with MiXCR anew, one entry per CDR3 protein. The sample has some 480,000 distinct CDR3 sequences; 9.5% to 13% are singletons. This specimen was PBMCs from blood, taken 45 days after vaccination. Receptors were obtained from a man aged 50 or older who received an inactivated influenza vaccine.

This clonotype was observed at least ten times. This CDR3 is CSVALAGARETQYF. The CDR3 region has the DNA TGCAGCGTTGCACTAGCGGGGGCCCGGGAGACCCAGTACTTC. The V and J genes are TRBV29-1 and TRBJ2-5, with 11 bases fitting TRBD2. CDR1 is SQVTM and CDR2 is ANQGSEA in the germline V gene. This CDR3 comprises 14 residues. V was pared by 4 bases and J by 5 bases, with 6 bases of the junction left unmatched.

This clonotype was observed a few times. The chain recombines TRBV3-1 with TRBJ1-1; the D gene is possibly TRBD1 (5 bases). Germline values: CDR1 LGHDT, CDR2 YNNKEL (reference sequence). Between the trimmed V and J ends, which lost 5 bases and 1 base, there was a span of 8 bases. This CDR3 region has 13 residues. The CDR3 spells CASSAGPNTEAFF. DNA of the CDR3: TGTGCCAGCAGCGCAGGGCCGAACACTGAAGCTTTCTTT.

The sample holds a few counts of this clonotype. J is TRBJ2-2 and V is TRBV5-1, with 7 bases lining up with TRBD1. V lost 4 bases and J lost 0; bases outside the gene matches: 6. The CDR3 has 16 residues. The germline gives CDR1 SGHRS, CDR2 YFSETQ. This CDR3 is CASSKGQRPNTGELFF. The CDR3, as DNA: TGCGCCAGCAGCAAGGGACAGCGCCCGAACACCGGGGAGCTGTTTTTT.

The V gene is TRBV6-2 or TRBV6-3, the J gene TRBJ1-1; D is unclear. Trimming took 7 bases from V and 6 from J, leaving 12 bases between them. In germline, CDR1 is MNHEY, CDR2 SVGEGT. CDR3 length: 12 residues. CDR3 protein: CASNEVSAEAFF. CDR3 DNA sequence: TGTGCCAGCAACGAGGTGTCGGCTGAAGCTTTCTTT.